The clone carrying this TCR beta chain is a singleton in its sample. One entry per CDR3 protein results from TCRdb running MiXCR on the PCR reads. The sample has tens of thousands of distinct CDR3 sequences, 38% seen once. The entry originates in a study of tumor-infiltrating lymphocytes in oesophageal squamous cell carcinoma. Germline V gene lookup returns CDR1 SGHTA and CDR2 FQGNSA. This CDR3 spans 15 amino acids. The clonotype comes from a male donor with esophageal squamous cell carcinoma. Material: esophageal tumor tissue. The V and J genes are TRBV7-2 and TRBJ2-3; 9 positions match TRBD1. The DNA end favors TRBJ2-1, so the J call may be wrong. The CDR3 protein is CASSRQGVFGNEQFF. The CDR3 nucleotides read TGTGCCAGCAGCCGACAGGGGGTTTTTGGTAATGAGCAGTTCTTC.